Listed below are T cell receptor beta chains from one sample, sequenced in a study of CXCR3-negative and CXCR3-positive naive CD8 T cells. Following a re-call of the 5' RACE reads, TCRdb has one entry per CDR3 protein and lacks DNA. The listing contains over 150,000 distinct CDR3 sequences. Sequencing was performed on naive CXCR3+ CD8+ T cells from blood. The receptors were gathered from a human donor in good health. Some clones in this sample may be carry-over from other donors' samples. CDR3s include the opening cysteine and the closing phenylalanine or tryptophan.

>13|TRBV28|TRBJ1-5
CASSPRGIQPQHF
>15|TRBV18|TRBJ2-7
CASSHQESPSYEQYF
>14|TRBV28|TRBJ1-1
CLSRDRGEYSEAFF
>14|TRBV3-1|TRBJ2-1
CASSQAREYNEQFF
>11|TRBV29-1|TRBJ2-2
CSVGRSGELFF
>12|TRBV19|TRBJ1-1
CASSWSNTEAFF
>15|TRBV28|TRBJ2-1
CASTKEREGYNEQFF
>13|TRBV7-2|TRBJ2-7
CASSLQVSYEQYF
>15|TRBV4-3|TRBJ2-2
CASSQDRRNTGELFF
>17|TRBV2|TRBJ2-3
CASSEVGGGGATDTQYF
>20|TRBV5-1|TRBJ2-2
CASSFNNVFLVTLNTGELFF
>19|TRBV29-1|TRBJ2-1
CSVEPATDFIRRGYNEQFF
>15|TRBV7-9|TRBJ2-1
CASSLVRGTSHEQFF
>18|TRBV20-1|TRBJ2-1
CSAQSRTSGSATGNEQFF
>15|TRBV6-1|TRBJ2-5
CASSEAPGAGETQYF
>17|TRBV5-1|TRBJ2-7
CASSPWPPGQGSYEQYF
>13|TRBV19|TRBJ1-5
CASTDSPGQPQHF
>15|TRBV25-1|TRBJ2-2
CASSEDRGGVGELFF
>12|TRBV5-1|TRBJ1-1
CASSLETAEAFF
>16|TRBV4-2|TRBJ2-7
CASSQDWPGGSYEQYF
>16|TRBV7-9|TRBJ2-1
CASSFGTSGGYNEQFF
>12|TRBV13|TRBJ1-1
CASQGVNTEAFF
>11|TRBV3-1|TRBJ2-7
CASSHSYEQCF
>16|TRBV4-1|TRBJ2-2
CASTPLAGVHAGELFF
>14|TRBV6-2/TRBV6-3|TRBJ1-1
CASSYAGGTAEAFF
>15|TRBV11-2|TRBJ2-1
CASSLGSGPLREQFF
>16|TRBV14|TRBJ2-1
CASSQTWGHWLNEQFF
>14|TRBV12-3/TRBV12-4|TRBJ2-7
CASSLRTTSYEQYF
>15|TRBV7-2|TRBJ2-7
CASSVVGGLVYEQYF
>13|TRBV25-1|TRBJ1-2
CASSERQNYGYTF
>15|TRBV28|TRBJ2-5
CASSLYRTYQETQYF
>14|TRBV27|TRBJ2-3
CASSYGLAGDTQYF
>13|TRBV12-3/TRBV12-4|TRBJ1-2
CASSRQWADGYTF
>17|TRBV24-1|TRBJ2-1
CATSDRVGSGRGNEQFF
>13|TRBV28|TRBJ2-1
CASSSPLSEEQFF
>12|TRBV29-1|TRBJ2-2
CSAIVESGELFF
>13|TRBV9|TRBJ1-3
CASSANSGNTIYF
>13|TRBV5-6|TRBJ2-1
CASSGPDRDRQFF
>15|TRBV7-3|TRBJ2-3
CASSYLAASTDTQYF
>16|TRBV29-1|TRBJ2-7
CSVEVGGSVDVYEQYF
>11|TRBV29-1|TRBJ1-2
CSGGEDYGYTF
>13|TRBV11-3|TRBJ2-7
CASSHSSPYEQYF
>17|TRBV5-8|TRBJ2-2
CASSLLTLDGYTGELFF
>17|TRBV28|TRBJ1-5
CASSSLHRDRINKPQHF
>15|TRBV18|TRBJ2-7
CASSPPGAATCEQYF
>13|TRBV29-1|TRBJ2-3
CSVPWGGPDTQYF
>15|TRBV7-2|TRBJ1-3
CASSLNRGGGNTIYF